These 17 T cell receptor beta chains came from one sample sequenced in a study of T cells after yellow fever vaccination. MiXCR was run by TCRdb on the 5' RACE reads, yielding one entry per CDR3 protein. The repertoire holds 250,000 to 350,000 distinct CDR3 sequences, with 3.5% to 5% as singletons. This material consisted of PBMCs, taken 15 days after the yellow fever booster vaccination. These receptors all come from a man between 18 and 35 years old who received the YFV17D yellow fever vaccine.

The V gene is TRBV20-1, the J gene TRBJ1-1; TRBD1 might be the D (6 bases). The V and J ends lost 6 bases and 4 bases respectively, with 12 bases between them. This CDR3 has 12 residues. Germline CDR1 is DFQATT and CDR2 is SNEGSKA (reference sequence). The CDR3 loop is CSARGGSTEAFF. The DNA of the CDR3 is TGCAGTGCCCGAGGGGGAAGCACTGAAGCTTTCTTT.

This clonotype appeared a few times. The chain couples TRBV5-4 to TRBJ1-1; weak D call: TRBD1 (5 bases). V was cut by 4 bases and J by 0 bases, with 13 bases left in between. Germline V gives CDR1 SGHNT, CDR2 YYREEE (reference sequence). The CDR3 covers 15 residues. CDR3 residues: CASSRGQELNTEAFF. CDR3 sequence (DNA): TGTGCCAGCAGCCGGGGCCAGGAGTTGAACACTGAAGCTTTCTTT.

The table lists this clonotype with many counts. The chain carries TRBV5-1 and TRBJ1-2; D ambiguous. This CDR3 has 14 residues. Trimming removed 0 bases from V and 2 bases from J, with 8 bases in between. Germline V gene sequence: CDR1 SGHRS, CDR2 YFSETQ. This chain's CDR3 is CASSLAFQNYGYTF. DNA for the CDR3: TGCGCCAGCAGCTTGGCCTTCCAAAACTATGGCTACACCTTC.

This clonotype was seen at least ten times. V and J are TRBV4-3 and TRBJ2-5; 7 bases map to TRBD2. Unmatched junction bases numbered 9, after V lost 4 bases and J lost 13 bases. The CDR3 has 12 amino acids. Germline CDR1 LGHNA, CDR2 YSLEER. The DNA for the CDR3 is TGCGCCAGCAGCCCCCGGGACTCGGGGGGGTACTTC. Its translation: CASSPRDSGGYF.

CDR3 in DNA: TGTGCCAGCAGCGTATCGGGGAAGGCTGAAGCTTTCTTT. Translating it yields CASSVSGKAEAFF. V usage is TRBV9 and J usage is TRBJ1-1; D remains ambiguous. The length of the CDR3 is 13 residues. Germline loops: CDR1 SGDLS, CDR2 YYNGEE. V was clipped by 1 base and J by 6 bases, with 10 bases between them.

This clonotype was picked up one time. V is TRBV5-1 and J is TRBJ2-7, with TRBD1 matching 7 bases. V shed 6 bases and J 2 bases; nucleotides not matched to a gene: 8. From germline, CDR1 is SGHRS and CDR2 YFSETQ. The CDR3 is 14 residues long. CDR3 region: CASKGRQGAYEQYV. The CDR3, as DNA: TGCGCCAGCAAGGGAAGACAGGGAGCCTACGAGCAGTACGTC.

This clonotype was seen many times. The rearrangement uses TRBV15 and TRBJ1-2; D ambiguous. In germline, CDR1 is LNHNV, CDR2 YYDKDF (reference sequence). The ends were cut back, 5 bases at V and 1 base at J, with 5 bases in the middle. This CDR3 comprises 12 residues. As DNA, the CDR3 is TGTGCCACCAGCTGGGGTAACTATGGCTACACCTTC. Its translation: CATSWGNYGYTF.

This clonotype has a handful of counts. The chain has TRBV28 and TRBJ2-5; D may correspond to TRBD1 or TRBD2 (7 bases each). Looked up from germline, CDR1 is MDHEN and CDR2 is SYDVKM. The CDR3 sequence is 13 residues long. V was shortened by 8 bases and J by 6 bases, with 16 bases between the two germline ends. Here the CDR3 DNA reads TGTGCCAGCCTCGGACTAGGGGGCCAGACCCAGTACTTC. Translation gives CASLGLGGQTQYF. The full variable domain, its missing parts supplied by reference TRBV28 and TRBJ2-5, is DVKVTQSSRYLVKRTGEKVFLECVQDMDHENMFWYRQDPGLGLRLIYFSYDVKMKEKGDIPEGYSVSREKKERFSLILESASTNQTSMYLCASLGLGGQTQYFGPGTRLLVL.

The gene calls are TRBV10-1 and TRBJ2-5, with TRBD2 matching over 15 bases. Trimming removed 6 bases from V and 1 base from J; junction bases left unmatched: 9. CDR1 is WNHNN, CDR2 SYGVQD, per germline (reference sequence). The length of the CDR3 is 18 residues. The CDR3, as DNA: TGCGCCAGCAGCGGAGGGACTAGCGGGGGGATAGGCCAAGAGACCCAGTACTTC. The encoded protein is CASSGGTSGGIGQETQYF.

This clonotype was counted many times. The rearrangement uses TRBV9 and TRBJ2-3, with a weak D call TRBD2 (6 bases). CDR1 and CDR2 (germline): SGDLS, YYNGEE. The CDR3 extends over 16 amino acids. V gave up 4 bases and J gave up 3 bases, with 18 bases separating them. This CDR3 reads CASSPLGGAGTDTQYF. The CDR3 bases are TGTGCCAGCAGCCCATTGGGCGGGGCGGGGACAGATACGCAGTATTTT.

This clonotype was seen repeatedly, ten times or more. The V gene is TRBV6-6, the J gene TRBJ2-5; D gene unclear. CDR1 and CDR2 from the germline V gene are MNHNY and SVGAGI (reference sequence). V lost 8 bases to trimming and J lost 1 base, with 11 bases between them. The CDR3 has 13 amino acids. The CDR3 sequence is CASVPWGQETQYF. The CDR3 DNA is TGTGCCAGCGTCCCTTGGGGCCAAGAGACCCAGTACTTC.

The CDR3 is CASSGRALLGNSPLHF. The CDR3 region has the DNA TGTGCCAGCAGCGGTAGGGCCCTTCTCGGTAATTCACCCCTCCACTTT. The rearrangement uses TRBV4-2 and TRBJ1-6; D is ambiguous. Trimming stripped 5 bases from V and 6 bases from J, with 17 bases between. The CDR3 has 16 residues. Per the germline V gene, CDR1 is LGHNA and CDR2 is YNFKEQ.

This clonotype was seen repeatedly, ten times or more. The DNA of the CDR3 is TGTGCCAGCAGCTTAGCTGGGACAGGGGGTTCACCCCTCCACTTT. It yields the protein CASSLAGTGGSPLHF. This chain links TRBV7-2 with TRBJ1-6, with 11 bases identical to TRBD1. There are 15 residues in the CDR3. In germline, CDR1 is SGHTA, CDR2 FQGNSA. V lost 0 bases, J lost 9 bases, and 1 base stayed unmatched.

This clonotype occurred a few times. The J gene is TRBJ2-7, the V gene TRBV20-1, with 7 bases identical to TRBD1. The germline V gene has CDR1 DFQATT and CDR2 SNEGSKA (reference sequence). With V trimmed by 5 bases and J by 2 bases, 6 bases remained unmatched. The CDR3 totals 13 residues. This CDR3 is CSASPGQTYEQYF. CDR3 in DNA: TGCAGTGCTTCTCCGGGACAGACCTACGAGCAGTACTTC.

The table lists this clonotype with many counts. This sequence joins TRBV5-1 and TRBJ2-3; tentative D call: TRBD1 (5 bases). The germline CDR1 and CDR2 sequences are SGHRS and YFSETQ. Trimming left V 2 bases short and J 2 bases short, with 9 bases between. This CDR3 region has 14 residues. The CDR3 here is CASSFQGPTDTQYF. Here the CDR3 DNA reads TGCGCCAGCAGCTTTCAGGGCCCCACAGATACGCAGTATTTT.

In this sample, this clonotype turned up many times. CDR3 nucleotide sequence: TGTGCCAGCAGCACCCCGGGTAGGGGCCCCAATCAGCCCCAGCATTTT. This gives the protein CASSTPGRGPNQPQHF. The V and J genes are TRBV28 and TRBJ1-5; D perhaps matches TRBD1 (5 bases). With 6 bases removed from V and 3 bases from J, the gap between germline ends came to 18 bases. Germline V gene lookup returns CDR1 MDHEN and CDR2 SYDVKM. CDR3 length: 16 amino acids.

This clonotype has a count of ten or more. This rearrangement joins TRBV11-2 to TRBJ2-1; no definite D call. In germline, CDR1 is SGHAT, CDR2 FQNNGV. This CDR3 is built from 17 residues. V was trimmed by 8 bases and J by 1 base, leaving 21 bases between them. This CDR3 is CASHRQGRWSSYNEQFF. Written as DNA, the CDR3 is TGTGCCAGCCATCGACAAGGACGTTGGAGTTCCTACAATGAGCAGTTCTTC.